This T cell receptor beta chain is drawn from a study of CD8+ T cells in alopecia areata. In the study overall: A regimen of oral tofacitinib, 5 to 10 mg twice daily, was given to treated patients. Study-level results: Scalp samples also contribute reads from the resident alphabeta T cells found in normal skin. Scalp lesions, especially in alopecia totalis/universalis, had higher clonality than normal scalp.

Germline V gene data show CDR1 as SGHDN and CDR2 as FVKESK. Deletions cut 0 bases from V and 0 bases from J, with 11 bases between. The CDR3 is made up of 16 amino acids. RNA was isolated and reverse transcribed to cDNA, the sequencing template. Generated by immunoSEQ multiplex PCR, the TCRdb table keeps only in-frame clones and is missing some. The table includes over 150,000 clones, 50% to 70% detected once. Notes on this clone: No antigen is known for it.

This TCR derives from a human donor with alopecia areata. The specimen was CD4+ T cells sorted from blood, collected at week 0. V and J are TRBV14 and TRBJ1-2, with D tentatively TRBD1 (5 bases). CDR3 in amino acids: CASSQDFRASNYGYTF. CDR3 in DNA: TGTGCCAGCAGCCAAGATTTCAGGGCGTCTAACTATGGCTACACCTTC.